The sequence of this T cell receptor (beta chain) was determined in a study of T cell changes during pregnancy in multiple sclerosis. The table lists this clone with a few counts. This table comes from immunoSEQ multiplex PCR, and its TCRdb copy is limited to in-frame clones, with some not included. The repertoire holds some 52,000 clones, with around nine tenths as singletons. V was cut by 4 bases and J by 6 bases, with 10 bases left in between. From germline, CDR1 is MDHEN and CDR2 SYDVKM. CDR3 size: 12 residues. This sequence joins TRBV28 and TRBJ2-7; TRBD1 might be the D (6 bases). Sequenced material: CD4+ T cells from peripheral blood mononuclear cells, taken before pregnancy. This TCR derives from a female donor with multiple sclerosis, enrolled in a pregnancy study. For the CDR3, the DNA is TGTGCCAGCAGTTCACAGGGACGCGAGCAGTACTTC. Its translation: CASSSQGREQYF.